This TCR beta chain emerged from a study of Graves' ophthalmopathy and Graves' hyperthyroidism. Findings of the study overall: Ophthalmopathy progression prediction by the model yielded a sensitivity of roughly 67% and a specificity of 72% to 75%.

This clonotype was seen at least ten times. No antigen is known for it. Having ophthalmopathy, the donors showed moderate-to-severe activity, CAS ≥3 and NOSPECS ≥4, with disease lasting under 3 months. Other autoimmune diseases, uncontrolled infections, pregnancy or lactation led to the exclusion of patients. Trimming took 3 bases from V and 7 from J; bases not matched to a gene: 7. The V gene's germline CDR1 is LGHNA and CDR2 YSLEER. This CDR3 has 15 amino acids. The study amplified TCR beta CDR3 regions using RNA transcripts. RT-PCR with HTBI primers came first, then second-round multiplex PCR. One entry per CDR3 protein results from TCRdb running MiXCR on the multiplex PCR reads. The sample has 170,000 or so distinct CDR3 sequences; 39% are singletons.

V gene TRBV4-3 combines with J gene TRBJ1-2; 11 positions agree with TRBD1. The sample consisted of peripheral blood. The TCR originated in a man aged 25 to 40 with Graves' ophthalmopathy. This CDR3 is CASSQDGQGARGYTF. The DNA for the CDR3 is TGCGCCAGCAGCCAGGACGGACAGGGGGCGCGTGGCTACACCTTC.